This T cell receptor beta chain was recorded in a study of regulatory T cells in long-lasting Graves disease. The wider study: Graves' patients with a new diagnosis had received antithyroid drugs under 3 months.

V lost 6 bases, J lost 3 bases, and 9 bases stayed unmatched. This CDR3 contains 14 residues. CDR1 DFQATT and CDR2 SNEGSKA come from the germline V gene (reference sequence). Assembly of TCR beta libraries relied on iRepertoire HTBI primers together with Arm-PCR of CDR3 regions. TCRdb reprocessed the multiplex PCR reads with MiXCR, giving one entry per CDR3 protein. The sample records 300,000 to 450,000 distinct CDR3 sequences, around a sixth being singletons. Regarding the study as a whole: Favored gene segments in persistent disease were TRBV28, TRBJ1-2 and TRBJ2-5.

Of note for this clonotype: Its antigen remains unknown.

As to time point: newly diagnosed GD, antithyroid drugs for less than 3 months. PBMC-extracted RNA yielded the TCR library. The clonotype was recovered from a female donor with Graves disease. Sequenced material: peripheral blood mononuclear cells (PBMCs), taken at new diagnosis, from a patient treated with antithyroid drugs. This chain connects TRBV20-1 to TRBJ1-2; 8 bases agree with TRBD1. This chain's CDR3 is CSAPDRAMDYGYTF. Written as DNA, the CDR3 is TGCAGTGCCCCGGACAGGGCGATGGACTATGGCTACACCTTC.